This TCR beta chain comes out of a study of tumor and adjacent non-tumor tissue in lung cancer. About the research overall: Aged about 30 to 76 years, patients included roughly ten men and 5 women with stage I to III disease. Study conclusions and caveats: Normal lung showed higher cumulative top 100 clone frequency than tumor. Patients with more diverse tumor TCRs had worse survival.

Germline V CDR1 and CDR2: MNHEY, SVGEGT. The CDR3 sequence is 12 residues long. No cell sorting was done before RNA was extracted from the tissue. Three rounds of nested PCR, following a modified ARM-PCR protocol, produced the TCRbeta library. TCRdb recomputed calls from the multiplex PCR reads with MiXCR, one row per CDR3 protein. The sample lists around 99,000 distinct CDR3 sequences; 75% were seen once. Points on this clonotype: The target antigen is unknown. One end of the junction fails to match germline, which may point to a read error.

The source material was lung tumor tissue. This TCR derives from a woman aged 55-70 years with non-small cell lung cancer. The chain uses TRBV6-2 or TRBV6-3 and TRBJ1-2, with 7 bases that match TRBD1. The CDR3 DNA sequence: TGTGCCATCAGTGGACAGGTATTCGGCTACACCTTC. Encoded protein: CAISGQVFGYTF.